A single T cell receptor (beta chain) is shown here with its context. The germline CDR1 and CDR2 sequences are KGHDR and SFDVKD. Trimming shortened V by 1 base and J by 4 bases, and 4 bases separated the two germline ends. The CDR3 loop spans 13 amino acids. Participants were aged about 18 to 90 years, lived in over 20 US areas, and enrolled virtually. Participants reported their clinical history, and cohort assignment relied on those reports. Two negative PCRs, clearance, or symptom resolution had been documented for recovered Cohort 3 donors. The data stem from a study of blood T cell repertoires in COVID-19. The wider study: PBMCs, B-cell-depleted T cells, or T cells provided the cDNA or gDNA that made up the material.

Repertoires were generated with immunoSEQ multiplex PCR, while TCRdb's copy carries only in-frame clones and drops some. The table has over 200,000 clones, around nine tenths seen once. Sequencing used PBMCs or T cells enriched from blood (not recorded which). The chain combines TRBV24-1 with TRBJ2-1; D not certain. This receptor was identified in a man aged 25-45 years who had recovered from COVID-19. CDR3 bases: TGTGCCACCAGTGATTTCCCATACAATGAGCAGTTCTTC. This encodes CATSDFPYNEQFF.